The clone carrying this T cell receptor beta chain has more than one count but fewer than ten. Its antigen is undetermined. The data are from a study of radiotherapy plus CTLA-4 blockade in lung cancer. Study in general: Disease control was seen in about 34% of patients, objective responses in roughly 17%. Whole-study findings and limits: Blood saw expansion of tumor-derived TCR clones after radiotherapy plus ipilimumab.

The CDR3 spans 14 residues. V lost 6 bases and J lost 2; bases outside the gene matches: 7. Germline V gene data show CDR1 as MNHNY and CDR2 as SVGAGI (reference sequence). Generated by immunoSEQ multiplex PCR, the TCRdb table keeps only in-frame clones and is missing some. The sample carries 62,000 or so clones, roughly 85% recorded once. V and J are TRBV6-6 and TRBJ2-7, with TRBD1 identical over 7 bases. The TCR originated in a human donor with non-small cell lung cancer who had a complete response to radiotherapy plus ipilimumab. The sequencing used peripheral blood, collected from a patient treated with radiotherapy plus ipilimumab. The CDR3 sequence: CASSKTGQTYEQYF. The CDR3 DNA reads as TGTGCCAGCAGCAAGACAGGGCAAACCTACGAGCAGTACTTC.